The 10 T cell receptor beta chains below were found in one sample sequenced in a study of blood T cell repertoires in COVID-19. Only in-frame clones appear in the TCRdb table, and some are missing; sequencing was by immunoSEQ multiplex PCR. The table records around 170,000 clones, approximately 83% of them present only once. Material: peripheral blood. Receptors originate from a woman aged 55-69 years with acute or convalescent COVID-19.

This rearrangement joins TRBV6-5 to TRBJ1-2, with 8 bases aligning to TRBD1. The ends lost 6 bases at V and 7 bases at J; junction bases unmatched: 7. The CDR3 extends over 13 amino acids. Germline CDR1 and CDR2: MNHEY and SVGAGI. The CDR3: CASRMTGVGGYTF. The CDR3 DNA is TGTGCCAGCAGGATGACAGGGGTTGGTGGCTACACCTTC.

The sample holds a few counts of this clone. The chain combines TRBV7-2 with TRBJ1-6; weak D call: TRBD1 (5 bases). V was trimmed by 1 base and J by 9 bases, leaving 13 bases between them. The CDR3 sequence is 15 residues long. CDR1 is SGHTA and CDR2 is FQGNSA in the germline V gene. CDR3 nucleotide sequence: TGTGCCAGCAGCTTAGGCTGGGGGGGAGGTTCACCCCTCCACTTT. Its protein is CASSLGWGGGSPLHF. The full variable domain, with the rest looked up from reference TRBV7-2 and TRBJ1-6, is GAGVSQSPSNKVTEKGKDVELRCDPISGHTALYWYRQSLGQGLEFLIYFQGNSAPDKSGLPSDRFSAERTGGSVSTLTIQRTQQEDSAVYLCASSLGWGGGSPLHFGNGTRLTVT.

V gene TRBV3-1 (or the pseudogene TRBV3-2) combines with J gene TRBJ2-3; D perhaps matches TRBD2 (5 bases). Germline V lookup: CDR1 LGHDT, CDR2 YNNKEL (reference sequence). The V end lost 5 bases, the J end lost 5 bases, and 14 bases lay between the germline ends. This CDR3 region has 14 residues. The DNA of the CDR3 is TGTGCCAGCAGCAGCGGCCCTTTAGGAGATACGCAGTATTTT. Its translation: CASSSGPLGDTQYF.

This clone was counted only a few times. The chain combines TRBV2 with TRBJ2-2, with D perhaps matching TRBD1 (6 bases). The CDR3 has 15 amino acids. Germline CDR1 is SNHLY and CDR2 is FYNNEI. The ends were cut back, 6 bases at V and 3 bases at J, with 14 bases in the middle. CDR3 nucleotides: TGTGCCAGCAGAGCGCGGACAGCACACACCGGGGAGCTGTTTTTT. Its protein is CASRARTAHTGELFF.

The chain combines TRBV12-3 or TRBV12-4 with TRBJ2-3; D gene unclear. The CDR3 loop spans 11 amino acids. The V gene lost 5 bases and the J gene lost 6 bases, with 6 bases spanning the gap. CDR3 in DNA: TGTGCCAGCAGTCGCCGGGATACGCAGTATTTT. The encoded protein is CASSRRDTQYF.

This clone was observed once. The chain employs TRBV27 and TRBJ2-2; 7 bases line up with TRBD2. The V gene end was trimmed by 5 bases and the J gene end by 2 bases; junction bases not matched to a gene: 2. Germline V gene sequence: CDR1 MNHEY, CDR2 SMNVEV (reference sequence). The CDR3 consists of 14 residues. The DNA for the CDR3 is TGTGCCAGCAGTGGGACTATTAACACCGGGGAGCTGTTTTTT. Amino acid sequence: CASSGTINTGELFF.

CDR3 protein: CASSIGAPGELFF. Here the CDR3 DNA reads TGTGCCAGTAGTATAGGGGCACCCGGGGAGCTGTTTTTT. This chain uses TRBV19 with TRBJ2-2; D remains ambiguous. V was cut by 1 base and J by 6 bases, with 6 bases left in between. Looked up from germline, CDR1 is LNHDA and CDR2 is SQIVND (reference sequence). CDR3 size: 13 residues.

This chain links TRBV5-1 with TRBJ2-3, with D perhaps matching TRBD1 (8 bases). Germline V lookup: CDR1 SGHRS, CDR2 YFSETQ. This CDR3 comprises 15 residues. Deletions cut 2 bases from V and 6 bases from J, with 16 bases between. The CDR3: CASSFGQGGTDTQYF. The CDR3 DNA follows: TGCGCCAGCAGCTTCGGACAGGGAGGGACTGATACGCAGTATTTT.

The chain joins TRBV2 to TRBJ1-6; possible D gene TRBD1, 5 bases. Germline CDR1 and CDR2: SNHLY and FYNNEI. CDR3 length: 17 residues. Trimming removed 1 base from V and 10 bases from J, with 20 bases in between. CDR3 in DNA: TGTGCCAGCAGTGAAGGTAGTCTGGGGGGATCGGTGTCACCCCTCCACTTT. It encodes CASSEGSLGGSVSPLHF.

The chain employs TRBV6-5 and TRBJ2-1; possibly TRBD2 for D (5 bases). V was cut by 2 bases and J by 0 bases, with 8 bases left in between. Germline assignment: CDR1 MNHEY and CDR2 SVGAGI. The CDR3 is 15 amino acids. The CDR3 region is CASSYDYSSYNEQFF. The CDR3 DNA is TGTGCCAGCAGTTACGACTATAGCTCCTACAATGAGCAGTTCTTC.